The 8 T cell receptor beta chains in this list originate from one sample, sequenced in a study. TCRdb used MiXCR to reprocess the RT-PCR reads, holding one entry per CDR3 protein. The table has more than 550,000 distinct CDR3 sequences, over 12% seen once. Material for sequencing was memory CD4+ T cells from blood. All receptors derive from a female donor in good health, serving as a healthy control.

This clonotype has a handful of counts. J is TRBJ1-1 and V is TRBV20-1; D is uncertain. Germline lookup yields CDR1 DFQATT and CDR2 SNEGSKA (reference sequence). V lost 1 base to trimming and J lost 3 bases, with 12 bases between them. The CDR3 has 14 amino acids. DNA for the CDR3: TGCAGTGCTAGAGCCTCCGAAAGGGACACTGAAGCTTTCTTT. Encoded protein: CSARASERDTEAFF.

This clonotype turned up a few times. This chain joins TRBV3-1 and TRBJ2-7, with D tentatively TRBD2 (5 bases). The germline V gene has CDR1 LGHDT and CDR2 YNNKEL (reference sequence). V was shortened by 4 bases and J by 1 base, with 14 bases between the two germline ends. CDR3 length equals 15 residues. CDR3: CASSPRAEASYEQYF. In nucleotides, the CDR3 is TGTGCCAGCAGCCCTCGAGCGGAGGCTTCCTACGAGCAGTACTTC.

This clonotype showed up just a few times. The chain links TRBV18 to TRBJ2-7; the D is unclear. The CDR3 has 11 amino acids. Trimming cost V 4 bases and J 9 bases, with 10 bases left between them. Germline values: CDR1 KGHSH, CDR2 LQKENI. This chain's CDR3 is CASSQDLLQYF. The CDR3 region has the DNA TGTGCCAGCTCACAGGACCTGTTGCAGTACTTC.

The chain combines TRBV7-3 with TRBJ1-1; 8 bases are shared with TRBD1. The CDR3 extends over 13 amino acids. The V and J ends lost 7 bases and 3 bases, in that order; junction bases with no gene match: 4. CDR1 and CDR2 from the germline V gene are SGHTA and FQGTGA. This CDR3 reads CASITDRDTEAFF. The CDR3 region has the DNA TGTGCCAGCATCACGGACAGGGACACTGAAGCTTTCTTT. Full variable domain (rest looked up from reference TRBV7-3 and TRBJ1-1): GAGVSQTPSNKVTEKGKYVELRCDPISGHTALYWYRQSLGQGPEFLIYFQGTGAADDSGLPNDRFFAVRPEGSVSTLKIQRTERGDSAVYLCASITDRDTEAFFGQGTRLTVV.

A note on this clonotype: A much larger clone differs by one base, so this may be a read error. The CDR3 DNA follows: TGTGCCAGCAGTTCCCGACAGGGACATAATAAAAAACTGTTTTTT. This encodes CASSSRQGHNKKLFF. The rearrangement links TRBV12-3 or TRBV12-4 to TRBJ1-4; TRBD1 aligns across 7 bases. This CDR3 region has 15 residues.

V is TRBV2 and J is TRBJ1-1; TRBD1 is a possible D gene (5 bases). The CDR3 is made up of 14 amino acids. The germline V and J ends were trimmed by 5 bases and 0 bases, with 10 bases remaining between them. CDR1 and CDR2 from the germline V gene are SNHLY and FYNNEI. The CDR3 nucleotides read TGTGCCAGCAGTCAACAGGTACTGAACACTGAAGCTTTCTTT. This sequence encodes CASSQQVLNTEAFF.

The J gene is TRBJ1-5, the V gene TRBV20-1; no clear D gene. Germline CDR1 and CDR2: DFQATT and SNEGSKA (reference sequence). V was clipped by 7 bases and J by 0 bases, with 10 bases between them. The CDR3 is 13 amino acids. The CDR3 is CSVVFDSNQPQHF. As DNA, the CDR3 is TGCAGTGTAGTATTTGATAGCAATCAGCCCCAGCATTTT.

This clonotype was found a few times. The CDR3 DNA reads as TGCAGTGCTATGGGTTTGTACACTGAAGCTTTCTTT. Translated: CSAMGLYTEAFF. The genes are TRBV20-1 and TRBJ1-1; no clear D. Germline assignment: CDR1 DFQATT and CDR2 SNEGSKA (reference sequence). The CDR3 totals 12 residues. V was shortened by 4 bases and J by 3 bases, with 9 bases between the two germline ends.